The clone carrying this T cell receptor beta chain was seen repeatedly, ten times or more. TCRdb called the 5' RACE reads again in MiXCR, with one record for every CDR3 protein. This table has some 690,000 distinct CDR3 sequences, 21% appearing once. These data come from a study of identical twins. In addition, the sample was reused for a study of T cells expressing NK-cell markers. According to that study: Among CD8+ T cells from over 5 donors, dominant NKG2C+ clonotypes accounted for roughly 1.0-7.0%. Several of the donors also had these clonotypes leading their CD3+CD56-NKG2C+ fraction.

Material: PBMCs. The receptor comes from a woman between 18 and 29 years old in good health.

The CDR3 loop is CASSSGSGNEQFF. CDR3 bases: TGCGCCAGCAGCTCGGGTTCGGGCAATGAGCAGTTCTTC. The genes are TRBV5-1 and TRBJ2-1; D unresolved. Germline CDR1 and CDR2: SGHRS and YFSETQ. The CDR3 has 13 residues. V lost 3 bases, J lost 6 bases, and 10 bases lay in between.